This record looks at one T cell receptor (beta chain) sequence and its context. The antigen remains unidentified. Profiling relied on immunoSEQ multiplex PCR, and the TCRdb table lists in-frame clones only, not all of them. Of some 19,000 clones listed, 70% to 90% are singletons. This record comes from a study of OX40 agonist ivuxolimab in advanced cancers. Overall study: The study gave patients intravenous ivuxolimab at 0.01 to 10 mg/kg every 2 weeks.

The CDR3 totals 12 residues. Deletions cut 7 bases from V and 6 bases from J, with 12 bases between. CDR1 is MNHNY, CDR2 SVGAGI, per germline (reference sequence). The study's findings and limits: There was clonal expansion of CD4+ and CD8+ blood T cells by week 6 at 0.1 to 3.0 mg/kg. Some nonresponders likewise displayed low normalized T-cell clonal expansion.

Source: CD4+ or CD8+ T cells sorted from blood, taken in a trial of the OX40 agonist ivuxolimab. The source is an adult with an advanced solid tumor such as melanoma, head and neck, liver or kidney cancer. V is TRBV6-6 and J is TRBJ1-1; D is unclear. CDR3 loop: CASTEGVAEAFF. CDR3 sequence (DNA): TGTGCCAGCACCGAGGGAGTTGCTGAAGCTTTCTTT.